The 23 T cell receptor beta chains in this list originate from one sample, sequenced in a study of cytomegalovirus exposure and HLA in healthy donors. 13 Jbeta primers and 60 Vbeta primers were used for the PCR. Some clones are missing from TCRdb's copy, which holds only in-frame ones; the method was immunoSEQ multiplex PCR. The sample lists approximately 90,000 clones, 77% occurring once. The sample consisted of PBMCs. These receptors came from a boy aged 5 to 17 in good health and CMV-seronegative.

The chain employs TRBV15 and TRBJ2-7; D possibly corresponds to TRBD1 (6 bases). The V gene lost 4 bases and the J gene lost 3 bases, with 10 bases spanning the gap. The CDR3 has 13 amino acids. Germline V gene lookup returns CDR1 LNHNV and CDR2 YYDKDF (reference sequence). CDR3 amino acids: CATSIQGYYEQYF. The CDR3 region has the DNA TGTGCCACCAGCATACAGGGATACTACGAGCAGTACTTC.

The genes are TRBV7-8 and TRBJ2-1; TRBD2 is a possible D gene (5 bases). The germline V gene has CDR1 SGHVS and CDR2 FQNEAQ. V was trimmed by 0 bases and J by 13 bases, leaving 7 bases between them. The CDR3 spans 11 residues. CDR3 sequence (DNA): TGTGCCAGCAGCTTAGCGAGGGAACAGTTCTTC. This translates into CASSLAREQFF.

This chain uses TRBV30 with TRBJ1-5, with TRBD1 as a possible D gene (5 bases). Trimming removed 2 bases from V and 6 bases from J, with 20 bases in between. The CDR3 spans 16 residues. CDR1 is GTSNPN, CDR2 SVGIG, per germline (reference sequence). The CDR3 nucleotides are TGTGCCTGGAGTAACAGGTTAAAGGTCCCCTCTCAGCCCCAGCATTTT. As protein: CAWSNRLKVPSQPQHF.

The chain links TRBV10-3 to TRBJ2-2; 7 nucleotides line up with TRBD1. The CDR3 runs to 14 residues. In germline, CDR1 is ENHRY, CDR2 SYGVKD. The V and J ends lost 6 bases and 1 base, in that order; junction bases with no gene match: 2. The CDR3 protein is CAISGTVNTGELFF. As DNA, the CDR3 is TGTGCCATCAGCGGGACAGTGAACACCGGGGAGCTGTTTTTT.

V is TRBV15 and J is TRBJ2-1; D is possibly TRBD1 (5 bases). The germline V gene encodes CDR1 LNHNV and CDR2 YYDKDF (reference sequence). This CDR3 contains 15 residues. V lost 5 bases to trimming and J lost 4 bases, with 15 bases between them. The CDR3 region has the DNA TGTGCCACCAGCCTCCGGAAGGACACATACAATGAGCAGTTCTTC. Protein product: CATSLRKDTYNEQFF.

The rearrangement uses TRBV9 and TRBJ2-5; 8 bases are a match to TRBD2. V trimming: 0 bases; J trimming: 5 bases; junction bases outside the gene matches: 9. CDR3 length: 16 residues. CDR1 and CDR2 (germline): SGDLS, YYNGEE. Here the CDR3 reads CASSVALTSAVETQYF. CDR3 DNA: TGTGCCAGCAGCGTAGCTTTGACTAGCGCGGTGGAGACCCAGTACTTC. The full variable domain, in which reference TRBV9 and TRBJ2-5 provide the parts outside the CDR3, is DSGVTQTPKHLITATGQRVTLRCSPRSGDLSVYWYQQSLDQGLQFLIQYYNGEERAKGNILERFSAQQFPDLHSELNLSSLELGDSALYFCASSVALTSAVETQYFGPGTRLLVL.

The rearrangement uses TRBV14 and TRBJ1-1, with 10 positions matching TRBD1. The junction had 13 bases not matched to a gene; V was cut back by 2 bases and J by 7 bases. The germline CDR1 and CDR2 sequences are SGHDN and FVKESK. The CDR3 runs to 17 residues. The DNA for the CDR3 is TGTGCCAGCAGCCAACCATCTAGACAGGGGGCGTCCGGTGAAGCTTTCTTT. Translating gives CASSQPSRQGASGEAFF.

This chain joins TRBV2 and TRBJ1-5; 7 nucleotides agree with TRBD1. Trimming cost V 4 bases and J 6 bases; bases outside gene matches: 3. The CDR3 contains 13 residues. In germline, CDR1 is SNHLY, CDR2 FYNNEI. The CDR3 DNA reads TGTGCCAGCAGTGTACAGGGGATTCAGCCCCAGCATTTT. Translated: CASSVQGIQPQHF.

The chain has TRBV7-9 and TRBJ2-1; possible D gene TRBD1, 6 bases. The V end lost 6 bases, the J end lost 0 bases, and 15 bases lay between the germline ends. CDR3 length: 16 amino acids. CDR1 is SEHNR, CDR2 FQNEAQ, per germline (reference sequence). DNA for the CDR3: TGTGCCAGCAGGCCTACTAGAGGGGGCTCCTACAATGAGCAGTTCTTC. Protein sequence: CASRPTRGGSYNEQFF.

The gene calls are TRBV5-8 and TRBJ1-2; TRBD1 might be the D (6 bases). The ends were cut back, 1 base at V and 3 bases at J, with 16 bases in the middle. Looked up from germline, CDR1 is SGHTS and CDR2 is YDEGEE. The CDR3 is 16 residues long. The CDR3 nucleotides are TGTGCCAGCAGCTTGTCCGAACAGGGTCCCTACTATGGCTACACCTTC. Its translation: CASSLSEQGPYYGYTF.

The chain is built from TRBV11-2 and TRBJ1-1, with D tentatively TRBD1 (5 bases). The CDR3 is 14 amino acids. The germline V and J ends were trimmed by 5 bases and 5 bases, with 15 bases remaining between them. Germline assignment: CDR1 SGHAT and CDR2 FQNNGV. CDR3 region: CASSPGRGFTEAFF. CDR3 nucleotides: TGTGCCAGCAGCCCTGGACGGGGGTTTACTGAAGCTTTCTTT. Drawing the rest from reference TRBV11-2 and TRBJ1-1, the complete variable domain is EAGVAQSPRYKIIEKRQSVAFWCNPISGHATLYWYQQILGQGPKLLIQFQNNGVVDDSQLPKDRFSAERLKGVDSTLKIQPAKLEDSAVYLCASSPGRGFTEAFFGQGTRLTVV.

This clone was observed a handful of times. A junction end diverges from the germline sequence, so it may reflect a read error. The chain uses TRBV29-1 and TRBJ1-2, with 8 bases matching TRBD1. Germline V lookup: CDR1 SQVTM, CDR2 ANQGSEA. The CDR3 spans 11 residues. In nucleotides, the CDR3 is TGCAGCGTTGAGCCCACAGGGGGGATCCACTTC. Translating it yields CSVEPTGGIHF. Based on the CDR3 plus reference TRBV29-1 and TRBJ1-2, the full variable domain is SAVISQKPSRDICQRGTSLTIQCQVDSQVTMMFWYRQQPGQSLTLIATANQGSEATYESGFVIDKFPISRPNLTFSTLTVSNMSPEDSSIYLCSVEPTGGIHFGSGTRLTVV.

The V call is TRBV20-1, the J call TRBJ1-1; D is undetermined. Trimming cost V 6 bases and J 6 bases, with 11 bases left between them. From germline, CDR1 is DFQATT and CDR2 SNEGSKA (reference sequence). CDR3 length: 11 residues. CDR3 sequence: CSARRASEAFF. In DNA form, the CDR3 reads TGCAGTGCCAGGCGGGCTTCTGAAGCTTTCTTT.

V usage is TRBV9 and J usage is TRBJ2-5, with 7 bases fitting TRBD1. TRBJ2-7 explains the end of the DNA better; the J call may be wrong. CDR1 is SGDLS and CDR2 is YYNGEE in the germline V gene. This CDR3 has 15 amino acids. The CDR3 protein is CASSRTGDPSYEQYF. CDR3 bases: TGTGCCAGCAGCAGAACAGGGGATCCCTCCTACGAGCAGTACTTC.

The rearrangement uses TRBV4-1 and TRBJ2-4; D might be TRBD2 (5 bases). V was cut by 4 bases and J by 2 bases, with 18 bases left in between. This CDR3 is built from 17 residues. Germline V CDR1 and CDR2: MGHRA, YSYEKL. DNA for the CDR3: TGCGCCAGCAGCCCCGGTCGGGGTGGTTTTTCCAAAAACATTCAGTACTTC. This codes for CASSPGRGGFSKNIQYF.

The chain uses TRBV30 and TRBJ1-4, with 7 bases aligning to TRBD1. The CDR3 has 15 residues. V was clipped by 5 bases and J by 4 bases; unmatched bases: 10. Germline V gene lookup returns CDR1 GTSNPN and CDR2 SVGIG (reference sequence). The CDR3 spells CAWLPGTDRNEKLFF. In DNA, the CDR3 is TGTGCCTGGCTACCCGGGACAGACCGTAATGAAAAACTGTTTTTT.

CDR3 amino acids: CASSFRFDRYRDTEAFF. The DNA of the CDR3 is TGTGCCAGCAGCTTCCGTTTCGATCGATATCGGGACACTGAAGCTTTCTTT. The rearrangement uses TRBV11-2 and TRBJ1-1; D unclear. The CDR3 covers 17 residues. The germline gives CDR1 SGHAT, CDR2 FQNNGV. V lost 3 bases and J lost 3, with 20 bases in between.

The chain is built from TRBV5-1 and TRBJ2-7; 10 bases are a match to TRBD2. The V and J ends lost 4 bases and 0 bases, in that order; junction bases with no gene match: 16. The CDR3 totals 19 residues. CDR1 and CDR2 (germline): SGHRS, YFSETQ. Here the CDR3 reads CASSLIPGLAVNRSYEQYF. The DNA for the CDR3 is TGCGCCAGCAGCCTAATCCCCGGACTAGCGGTTAACCGCTCCTACGAGCAGTACTTC.

The J gene is TRBJ1-4, the V gene TRBV6-5; no firm D call. The CDR3 consists of 15 residues. The germline V gene has CDR1 MNHEY and CDR2 SVGAGI. With 2 bases removed from V and 7 bases from J, the gap between germline ends came to 14 bases. The CDR3 region has the DNA TGTGCCAGCAGTTACGCGGCCCTACGGTCTGAAAAACTGTTTTTT. Its translation is CASSYAALRSEKLFF.

The CDR3 is CASSRTGGENGYTF. Here the CDR3 DNA reads TGCGCCAGCAGCAGGACAGGGGGCGAAAATGGCTACACCTTC. The V and J genes are TRBV5-1 and TRBJ1-2; TRBD1 agrees at 11 bases. CDR3 length equals 14 residues. The germline V gene has CDR1 SGHRS and CDR2 YFSETQ. The V gene end was trimmed by 4 bases and the J gene end by 6 bases; junction bases not matched to a gene: 5.

V and J are TRBV28 and TRBJ1-4, with TRBD1 matching over 7 bases. The CDR3 covers 15 residues. J lost 6 bases, V lost 5 bases, and 9 bases had no gene match. Germline CDR1 is MDHEN and CDR2 is SYDVKM. This CDR3 is CASSRSGQIYEKLFF. CDR3 in DNA: TGTGCCAGCAGTAGGTCGGGACAGATATATGAAAAACTGTTTTTT.

This rearrangement joins TRBV6-1 to TRBJ2-1, with D possibly being TRBD1 (6 bases). The CDR3 extends over 14 amino acids. CDR1 and CDR2 from the germline V gene are MNHNS and SASEGT. The V end was cut by 4 bases, the J end by 5 bases, with 12 bases between. CDR3 DNA sequence: TGTGCCAGCAGTGCCAGGACAGTTGACAATGAGCAGTTCTTC. Translated, it gives CASSARTVDNEQFF.

This clone was detected only a few times. The rearrangement joins TRBV19 to TRBJ1-5; D gene uncertain. V was shortened by 6 bases and J by 3 bases, with 12 bases between the two germline ends. CDR3 length equals 14 residues. Germline V gene lookup returns CDR1 LNHDA and CDR2 SQIVND (reference sequence). Here the CDR3 reads CASRDWSANQPQHF. Here the CDR3 DNA reads TGTGCCAGTAGGGACTGGTCTGCCAATCAGCCCCAGCATTTT.